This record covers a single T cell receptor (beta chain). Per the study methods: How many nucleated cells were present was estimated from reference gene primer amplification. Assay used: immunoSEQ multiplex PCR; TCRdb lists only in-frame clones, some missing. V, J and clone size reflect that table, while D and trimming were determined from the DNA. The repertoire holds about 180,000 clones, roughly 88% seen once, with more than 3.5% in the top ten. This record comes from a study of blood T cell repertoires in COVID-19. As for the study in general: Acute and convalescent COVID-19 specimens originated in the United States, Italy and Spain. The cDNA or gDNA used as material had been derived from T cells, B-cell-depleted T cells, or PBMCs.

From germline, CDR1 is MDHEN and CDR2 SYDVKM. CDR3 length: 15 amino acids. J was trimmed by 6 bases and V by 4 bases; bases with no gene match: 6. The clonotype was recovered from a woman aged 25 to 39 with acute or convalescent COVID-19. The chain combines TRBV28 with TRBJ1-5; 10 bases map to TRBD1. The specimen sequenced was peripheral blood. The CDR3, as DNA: TGTGCCAGCAGTTCGCCGGGACAGGGGATTCAGCCCCAGCATTTT. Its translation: CASSSPGQGIQPQHF.